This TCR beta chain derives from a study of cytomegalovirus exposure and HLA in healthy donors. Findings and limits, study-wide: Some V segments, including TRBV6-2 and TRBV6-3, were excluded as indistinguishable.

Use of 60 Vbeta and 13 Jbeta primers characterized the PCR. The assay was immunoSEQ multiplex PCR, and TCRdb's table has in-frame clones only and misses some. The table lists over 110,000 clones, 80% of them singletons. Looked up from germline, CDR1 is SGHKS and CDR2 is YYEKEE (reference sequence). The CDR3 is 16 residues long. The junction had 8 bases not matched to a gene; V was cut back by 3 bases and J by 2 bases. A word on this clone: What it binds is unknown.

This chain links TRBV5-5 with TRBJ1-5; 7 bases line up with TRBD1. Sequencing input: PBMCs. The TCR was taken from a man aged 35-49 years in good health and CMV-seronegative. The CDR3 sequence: CASSWRGPGGNQPQHF. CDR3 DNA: TGTGCCAGCAGCTGGAGGGGGCCCGGGGGCAATCAGCCCCAGCATTTT.